This T cell receptor beta chain was retrieved from a study of cytomegalovirus exposure and HLA in healthy donors. The PCR used 60 Vbeta and 13 Jbeta primers. The repertoire was sequenced with immunoSEQ multiplex PCR; TCRdb's copy has only in-frame clones and lacks some. Seen here are tens of thousands of clones, roughly 76% observed once, and the top ten hold approximately 1.5%. Source material: PBMCs. The origin of this receptor is a male donor in good health and CMV-seronegative.

Here the CDR3 reads CATGQGRGETQYF. The CDR3 nucleotides are TGTGCCACAGGACAGGGCAGGGGGGAGACCCAGTACTTC. This chain connects TRBV19 to TRBJ2-5, with TRBD1 matching 8 bases. Unmatched junction bases numbered 9, after V lost 10 bases and J lost 5 bases. This CDR3 comprises 13 residues. Germline CDR1 is LNHDA and CDR2 is SQIVND (reference sequence).